This T cell receptor (beta chain) emerged from a study of sequential checkpoint blockade in melanoma. Overall study context: Arm A got nivolumab then ipilimumab; arm B the reverse, 1:1.

CDR3 length: 16 amino acids. V was pared by 4 bases and J by 3 bases, with 6 bases of the junction left unmatched. Looked up from germline, CDR1 is SGHRS and CDR2 is YFSETQ. Documented treatment: randomized to nivolumab then ipilimumab (arm A) or the reverse (arm B). PBMC sorting kept live CD3+CD8+ cells without CD19 or CD56. Some clones are missing from TCRdb's copy, which holds only in-frame ones; the method was immunoSEQ multiplex PCR. The sample contains about 32,000 clones, roughly 84% of which appear only once. This rearrangement joins TRBV5-1 to TRBJ2-1; 11 nucleotides align to TRBD2. The receptor was derived from a human donor with melanoma. The source was CD8+ T cells sorted from blood (inferred from file names), collected from a patient given nivolumab and ipilimumab in sequence. As DNA, the CDR3 is TGCGCCAGCAGCGGGGGACTAGCGGAGATCTACAATGAGCAGTTCTTC. This codes for CASSGGLAEIYNEQFF.